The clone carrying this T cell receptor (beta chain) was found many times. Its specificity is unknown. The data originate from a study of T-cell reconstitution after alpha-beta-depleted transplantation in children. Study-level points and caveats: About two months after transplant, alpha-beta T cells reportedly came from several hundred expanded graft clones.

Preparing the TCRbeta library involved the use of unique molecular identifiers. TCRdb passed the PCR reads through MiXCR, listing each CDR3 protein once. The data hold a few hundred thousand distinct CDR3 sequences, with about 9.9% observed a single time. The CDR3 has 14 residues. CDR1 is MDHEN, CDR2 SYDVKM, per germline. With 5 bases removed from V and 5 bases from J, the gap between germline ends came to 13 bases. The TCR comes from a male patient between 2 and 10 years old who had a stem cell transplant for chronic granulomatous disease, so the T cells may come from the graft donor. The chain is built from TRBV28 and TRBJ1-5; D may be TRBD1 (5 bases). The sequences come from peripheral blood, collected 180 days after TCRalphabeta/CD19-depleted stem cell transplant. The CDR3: CASSPGDGYQPQHF. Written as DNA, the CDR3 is TGTGCCAGCAGTCCCGGGGACGGATATCAGCCCCAGCATTTT.